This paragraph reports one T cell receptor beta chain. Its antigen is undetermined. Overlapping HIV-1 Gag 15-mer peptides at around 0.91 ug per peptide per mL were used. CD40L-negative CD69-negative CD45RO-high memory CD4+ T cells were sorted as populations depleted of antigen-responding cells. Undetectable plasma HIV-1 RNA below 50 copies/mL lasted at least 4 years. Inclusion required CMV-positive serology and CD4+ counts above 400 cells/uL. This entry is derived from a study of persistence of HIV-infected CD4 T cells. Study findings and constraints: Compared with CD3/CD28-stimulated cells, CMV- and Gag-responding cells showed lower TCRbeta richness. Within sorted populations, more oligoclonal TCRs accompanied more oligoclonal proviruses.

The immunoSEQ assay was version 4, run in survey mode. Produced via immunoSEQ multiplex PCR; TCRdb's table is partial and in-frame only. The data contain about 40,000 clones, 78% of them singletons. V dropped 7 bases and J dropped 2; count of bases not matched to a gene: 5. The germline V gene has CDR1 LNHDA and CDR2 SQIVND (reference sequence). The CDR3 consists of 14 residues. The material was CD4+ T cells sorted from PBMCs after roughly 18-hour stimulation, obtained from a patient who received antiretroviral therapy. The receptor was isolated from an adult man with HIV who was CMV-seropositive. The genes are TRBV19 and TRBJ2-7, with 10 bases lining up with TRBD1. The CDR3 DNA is TGTGCCAGTACAGTCGGGACAGGGGCCTACGAGCAGTACTTC. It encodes CASTVGTGAYEQYF. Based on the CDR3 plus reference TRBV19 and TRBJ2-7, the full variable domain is DGGITQSPKYLFRKEGQNVTLSCEQNLNHDAMYWYRQDPGQGLRLIYYSQIVNDFQKGDIAEGYSVSREKKESFPLTVTSAQKNPTAFYLCASTVGTGAYEQYFGPGTRLTVT.